This T cell receptor beta chain is from a study of beta chain features in type 1 diabetes. The CDR3 spans 19 residues. Germline trimming cut 2 bases from V and 6 bases from J; bases unmatched to any gene: 19. The V gene's germline CDR1 is KGHSH and CDR2 LQKENI. Investigators reverse transcribed all isolated RNA, so they sequenced expressed TCRB transcripts. TCRdb's copy holds only in-frame clones and misses some; the assay was immunoSEQ multiplex PCR. The data contain 900,000 or so clones, 17% of them singletons. This clone was found a few times. Its antigen is currently unknown. Overall study results and limits: Sampled from patients, naive, central memory and Treg TCRB repertoires appeared more similar than those sampled from healthy donors.

Sequencing was performed on naive CD4+ T cells from blood. This chain connects TRBV18 to TRBJ1-5; TRBD1 matches at 7 bases. This sequence originates from a woman aged 18-29 years in good health. The chain's CDR3 is CASSPSPTGNRRASQPQHF. As DNA, the CDR3 is TGTGCCAGCTCACCAAGCCCGACAGGGAATCGCCGGGCTAGTCAGCCCCAGCATTTT.